These 5 T cell receptor beta chains originate from one sample sequenced in a study of vaccination and CD4 T cells after COVID-19. The time point here: late sampling 161 to 241 days after vaccination in a few convalescent patients. Treatment noted: roughly 10-day PBMC culture with coronavirus spike peptide pools or control peptides (ViraFEST assay). No antigens are known for them. Sequence data for DNA of cultured CD4+ T cells were generated by the Oncomine TCR Beta short-read assay. TCRdb reanalysed the PCR reads using MiXCR and keeps one entry per CDR3 protein. The sample lists about 26,000 distinct CDR3 sequences; 35% to 50% were seen once. This material consisted of CD4+ T cells from blood, cultured in vitro, taken about 7 months after SARS-CoV-2 vaccination. Receptors originate from a human donor who had recovered from COVID-19.

This clonotype came up once. The chain is built from TRBV28 and TRBJ2-7, with D maybe TRBD2 (7 bases). The CDR3 is made up of 15 amino acids. The germline V gene has CDR1 MDHEN and CDR2 SYDVKM. The V and J ends lost 5 bases and 3 bases respectively, with 17 bases between them. The CDR3 protein is CASSPGEGGGYEQYF. The CDR3 DNA reads TGTGCCAGCAGTCCAGGGGAGGGAGGTGGCTACGAGCAGTACTTC.

J is TRBJ1-6 and V is TRBV6-2 or TRBV6-3; D is undetermined. V was clipped by 2 bases and J by 9 bases, with 14 bases between them. The germline V gene has CDR1 MNHEY and CDR2 SVGEGT. The CDR3 runs to 15 residues. CDR3 residues: CASSYTGPSGSPLHF. CDR3 bases: TGTGCCAGCAGTTACACCGGTCCGTCAGGTTCACCCCTCCACTTT.

The chain carries TRBV9 and TRBJ1-1; D is uncertain. CDR3 length: 14 amino acids. Germline V gene data show CDR1 as SGDLS and CDR2 as YYNGEE. Trimming shortened V by 0 bases and J by 0 bases, and 6 bases separated the two germline ends. CDR3 nucleotides: TGTGCCAGCAGCGTAGGACCGCTGAACACTGAAGCTTTCTTT. Residues: CASSVGPLNTEAFF. The full variable domain, in which reference TRBV9 and TRBJ1-1 provide the parts outside the CDR3, is DSGVTQTPKHLITATGQRVTLRCSPRSGDLSVYWYQQSLDQGLQFLIQYYNGEERAKGNILERFSAQQFPDLHSELNLSSLELGDSALYFCASSVGPLNTEAFFGQGTRLTVV.

Comments on this clonotype: The junction departs from the called germline gene at one end, perhaps through a read error. The V and J genes are TRBV7-7 and TRBJ1-1; D uncertain. Germline V gene lookup returns CDR1 SSHAT and CDR2 FNYEAQ (reference sequence). The CDR3 runs 13 residues. The CDR3 reads CASSLRENTEAFF. The DNA for the CDR3 is TGTGCTAGCAGCTTGCGAGAGAACACTGAAGCTTTCTTT.

The V gene is TRBV27, the J gene TRBJ2-7; possible D gene TRBD2, 5 bases. CDR3 length: 15 amino acids. Between the trimmed V and J ends, which lost 4 bases and 0 bases, there was a span of 13 bases. Germline values: CDR1 MNHEY, CDR2 SMNVEV (reference sequence). CDR3 coding DNA: TGTGCCAGCAGTTCCACCGAGGGCCACTCCTACGAGCAGTACTTC. Translating it yields CASSSTEGHSYEQYF.